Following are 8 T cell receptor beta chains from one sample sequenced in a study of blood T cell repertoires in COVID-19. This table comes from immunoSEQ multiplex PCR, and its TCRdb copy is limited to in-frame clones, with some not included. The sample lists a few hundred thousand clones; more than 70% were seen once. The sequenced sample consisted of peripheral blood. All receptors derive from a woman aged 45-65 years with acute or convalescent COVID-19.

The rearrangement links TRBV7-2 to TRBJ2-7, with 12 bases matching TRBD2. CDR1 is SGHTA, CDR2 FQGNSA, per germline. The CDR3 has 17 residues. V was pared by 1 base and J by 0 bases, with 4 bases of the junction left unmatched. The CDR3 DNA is TGTGCCAGCAGCTTAGGCCTAGCGGGAGGGAGCTCCTACGAGCAGTACTTC. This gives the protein CASSLGLAGGSSYEQYF.

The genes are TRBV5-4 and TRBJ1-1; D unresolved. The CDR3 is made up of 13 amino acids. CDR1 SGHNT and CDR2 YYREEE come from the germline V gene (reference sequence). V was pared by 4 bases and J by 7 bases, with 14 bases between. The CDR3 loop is CASSQDRVGEAFF. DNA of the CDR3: TGTGCCAGCAGCCAAGACCGGGTGGGTGAAGCTTTCTTT.

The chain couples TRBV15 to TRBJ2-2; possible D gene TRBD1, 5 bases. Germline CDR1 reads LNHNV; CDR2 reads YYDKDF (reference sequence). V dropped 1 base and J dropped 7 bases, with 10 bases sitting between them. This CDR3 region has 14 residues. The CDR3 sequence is CATSRGGPSGELFF. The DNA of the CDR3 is TGTGCCACCAGCAGAGGGGGCCCTAGCGGGGAGCTGTTTTTT.

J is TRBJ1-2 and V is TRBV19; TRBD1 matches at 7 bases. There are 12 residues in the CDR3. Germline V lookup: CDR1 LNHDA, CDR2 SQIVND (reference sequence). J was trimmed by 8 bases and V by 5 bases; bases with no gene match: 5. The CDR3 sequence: CASSAGQRGYTF. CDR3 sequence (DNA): TGTGCCAGTAGTGCGGGACAGCGGGGCTACACCTTC.

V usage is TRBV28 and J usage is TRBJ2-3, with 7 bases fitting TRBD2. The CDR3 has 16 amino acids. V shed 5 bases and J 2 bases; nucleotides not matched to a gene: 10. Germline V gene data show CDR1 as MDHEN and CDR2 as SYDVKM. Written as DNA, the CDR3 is TGTGCCAGCAGTCTTGGACTAGAGGGAGACACAGATACGCAGTATTTT. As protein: CASSLGLEGDTDTQYF.

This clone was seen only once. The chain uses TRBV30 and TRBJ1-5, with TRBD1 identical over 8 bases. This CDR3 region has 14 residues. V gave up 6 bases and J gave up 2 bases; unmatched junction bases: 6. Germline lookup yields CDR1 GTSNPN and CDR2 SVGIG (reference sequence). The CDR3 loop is CACTTGVGNQPQHF. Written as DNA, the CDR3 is TGTGCCTGTACGACAGGGGTCGGCAATCAGCCCCAGCATTTT.

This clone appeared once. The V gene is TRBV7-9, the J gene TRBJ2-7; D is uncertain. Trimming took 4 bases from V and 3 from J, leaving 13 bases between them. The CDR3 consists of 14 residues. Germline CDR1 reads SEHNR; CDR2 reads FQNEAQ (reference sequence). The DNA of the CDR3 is TGTGCCAGCAGCTCTGAGAGCCTAGTCTACGAGCAGTACTTC. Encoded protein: CASSSESLVYEQYF. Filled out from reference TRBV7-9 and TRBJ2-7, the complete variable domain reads DTGVSQNPRHKITKRGQNVTFRCDPISEHNRLYWYRQTLGQGPEFLTYFQNEAQLEKSRLLSDRFSAERPKGSFSTLEIQRTEQGDSAMYLCASSSESLVYEQYFGPGTRLTVT.

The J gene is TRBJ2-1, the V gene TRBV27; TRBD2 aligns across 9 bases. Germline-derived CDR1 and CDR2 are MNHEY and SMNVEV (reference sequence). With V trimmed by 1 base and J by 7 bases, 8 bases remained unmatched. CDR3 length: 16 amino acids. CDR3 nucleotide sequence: TGTGCCAGCAGTTTATTTGGCGGGAGGGCCGTGAATGAGCAGTTCTTC. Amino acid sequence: CASSLFGGRAVNEQFF.